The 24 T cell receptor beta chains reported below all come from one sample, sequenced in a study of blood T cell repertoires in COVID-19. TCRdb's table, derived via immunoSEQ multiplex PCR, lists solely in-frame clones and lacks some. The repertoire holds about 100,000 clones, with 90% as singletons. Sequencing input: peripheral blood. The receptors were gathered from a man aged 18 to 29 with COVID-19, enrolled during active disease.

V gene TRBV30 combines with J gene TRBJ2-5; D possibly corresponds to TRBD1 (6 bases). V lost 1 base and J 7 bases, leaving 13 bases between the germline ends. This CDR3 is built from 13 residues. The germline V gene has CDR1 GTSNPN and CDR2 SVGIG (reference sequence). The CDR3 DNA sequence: TGTGCCTGGAGTGGGGGGCAGAAAACGACCCAGTACTTC. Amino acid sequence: CAWSGGQKTTQYF.

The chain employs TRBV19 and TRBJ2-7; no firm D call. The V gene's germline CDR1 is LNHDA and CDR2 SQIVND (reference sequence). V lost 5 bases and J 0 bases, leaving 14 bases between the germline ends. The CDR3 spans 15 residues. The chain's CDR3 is CASSLRLSYSYEQYF. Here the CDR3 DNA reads TGTGCCAGTAGTTTGAGGTTATCCTACTCCTACGAGCAGTACTTC.

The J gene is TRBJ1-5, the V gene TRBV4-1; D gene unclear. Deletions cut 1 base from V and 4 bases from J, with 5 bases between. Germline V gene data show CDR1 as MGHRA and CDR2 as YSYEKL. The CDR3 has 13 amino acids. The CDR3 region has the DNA TGCGCCAGCAGCCAAGCGGGGAATCAGCCCCAGCATTTT. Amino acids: CASSQAGNQPQHF.

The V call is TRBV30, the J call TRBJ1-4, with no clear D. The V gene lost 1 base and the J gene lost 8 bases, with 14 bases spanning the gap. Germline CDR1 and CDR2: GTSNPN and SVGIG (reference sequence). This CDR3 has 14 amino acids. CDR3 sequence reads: CAWSATGGEEKLFF. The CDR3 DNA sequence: TGTGCCTGGAGTGCGACGGGAGGAGAAGAAAAACTGTTTTTT.

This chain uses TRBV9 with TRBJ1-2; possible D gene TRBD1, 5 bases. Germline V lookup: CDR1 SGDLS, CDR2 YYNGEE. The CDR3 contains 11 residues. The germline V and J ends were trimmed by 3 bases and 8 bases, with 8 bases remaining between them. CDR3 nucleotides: TGTGCCAGCAGCGCGCGGGGGGGCTACACCTTC. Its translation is CASSARGGYTF.

CDR3 sequence (DNA): TGTGCCAGTAGTATTTCGGGGACAGGGGAAGAGACCCAGTACTTC. Translating it yields CASSISGTGEETQYF. The chain carries TRBV19 and TRBJ2-5; TRBD1 matches 10 bases. From germline, CDR1 is LNHDA and CDR2 SQIVND (reference sequence). The CDR3 has 15 residues. Trimming cost V 3 bases and J 3 bases; bases outside gene matches: 4.

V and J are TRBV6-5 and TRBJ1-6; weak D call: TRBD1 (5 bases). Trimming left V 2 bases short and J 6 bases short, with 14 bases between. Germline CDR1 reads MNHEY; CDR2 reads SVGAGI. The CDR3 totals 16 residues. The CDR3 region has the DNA TGTGCCAGCAGTTACGCGGGGGGTGTTGGTAATTCACCCCTCCACTTT. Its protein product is CASSYAGGVGNSPLHF.

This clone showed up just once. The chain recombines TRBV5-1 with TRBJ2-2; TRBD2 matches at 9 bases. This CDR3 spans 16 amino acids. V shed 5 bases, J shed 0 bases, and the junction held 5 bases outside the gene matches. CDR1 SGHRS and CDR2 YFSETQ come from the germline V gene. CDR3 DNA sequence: TGCGCCAGCAGTCTGGCGGGAGGGACGAACACCGGGGAGCTGTTTTTT. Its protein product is CASSLAGGTNTGELFF.

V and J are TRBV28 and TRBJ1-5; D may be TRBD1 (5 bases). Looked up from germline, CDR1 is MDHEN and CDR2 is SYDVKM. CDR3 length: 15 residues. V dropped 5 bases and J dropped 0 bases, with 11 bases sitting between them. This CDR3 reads CASSADSNSNQPQHF. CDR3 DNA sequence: TGTGCCAGCAGTGCCGACAGTAATAGCAATCAGCCCCAGCATTTT.

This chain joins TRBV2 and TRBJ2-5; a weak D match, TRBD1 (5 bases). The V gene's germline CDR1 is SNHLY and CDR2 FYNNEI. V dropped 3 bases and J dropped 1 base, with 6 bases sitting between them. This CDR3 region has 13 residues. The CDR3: CASSDRVQETQYF. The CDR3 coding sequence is TGTGCCAGCAGTGACAGGGTCCAAGAGACCCAGTACTTC.

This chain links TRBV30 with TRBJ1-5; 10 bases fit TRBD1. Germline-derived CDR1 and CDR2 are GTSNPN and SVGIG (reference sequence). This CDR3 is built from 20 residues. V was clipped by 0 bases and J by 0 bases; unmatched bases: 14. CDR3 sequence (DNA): TGTGCCTGGAGTGTAGGGACAGGGGACCCTCGGCTATATAGCAATCAGCCCCAGCATTTT. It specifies CAWSVGTGDPRLYSNQPQHF. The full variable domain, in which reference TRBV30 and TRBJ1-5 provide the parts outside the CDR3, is SQTIHQWPATLVQPVGSPLSLECTVEGTSNPNLYWYRQAAGRGLQLLFYSVGIGQISSEVPQNLSASRPQDRQFILSSKKLLLSDSGFYLCAWSVGTGDPRLYSNQPQHFGDGTRLSIL.

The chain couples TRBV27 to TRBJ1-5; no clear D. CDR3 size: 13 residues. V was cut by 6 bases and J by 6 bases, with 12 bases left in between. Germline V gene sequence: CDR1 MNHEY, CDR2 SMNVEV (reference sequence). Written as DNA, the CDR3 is TGTGCCAGCAGCCGAGGCGTGGGTCAGCCCCAGCATTTT. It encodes CASSRGVGQPQHF.

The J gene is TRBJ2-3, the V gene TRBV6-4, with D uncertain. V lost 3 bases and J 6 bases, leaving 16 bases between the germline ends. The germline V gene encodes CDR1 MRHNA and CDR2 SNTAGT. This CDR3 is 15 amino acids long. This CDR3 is CASSEVLLGWDTQYF. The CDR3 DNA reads TGTGCCAGCAGTGAGGTACTCCTCGGGTGGGATACGCAGTATTTT.

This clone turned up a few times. The chain's CDR3 is CASSSRLSDRGEQYF. DNA of the CDR3: TGTGCCAGCAGCTCTCGCTTGTCCGACAGGGGCGAGCAGTACTTC. The chain has TRBV5-6 and TRBJ2-7; 8 positions agree with TRBD1. The germline V gene has CDR1 SGHDT and CDR2 YYEEEE. The CDR3 length is 15 residues. V gave up 3 bases and J gave up 6 bases; unmatched junction bases: 11.

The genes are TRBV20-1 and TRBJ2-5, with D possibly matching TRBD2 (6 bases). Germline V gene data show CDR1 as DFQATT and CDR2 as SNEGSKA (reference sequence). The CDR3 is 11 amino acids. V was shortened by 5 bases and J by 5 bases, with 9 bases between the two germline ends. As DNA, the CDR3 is TGCAGTGCTGGGGAGGTGGAGACCCAGTACTTC. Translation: CSAGEVETQYF.

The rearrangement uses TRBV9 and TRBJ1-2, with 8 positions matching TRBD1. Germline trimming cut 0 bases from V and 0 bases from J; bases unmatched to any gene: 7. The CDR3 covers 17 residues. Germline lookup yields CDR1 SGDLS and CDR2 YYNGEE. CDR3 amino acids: CASSVEAGGQANYGYTF. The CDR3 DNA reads TGTGCCAGCAGCGTAGAGGCAGGGGGCCAAGCTAACTATGGCTACACCTTC.

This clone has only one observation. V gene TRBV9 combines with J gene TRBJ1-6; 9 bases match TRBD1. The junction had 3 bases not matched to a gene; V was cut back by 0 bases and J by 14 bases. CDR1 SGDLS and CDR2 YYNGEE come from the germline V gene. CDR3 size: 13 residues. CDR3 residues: CASSVEDRGTLHF. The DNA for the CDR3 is TGTGCCAGCAGCGTAGAGGACAGGGGAACCCTCCACTTT.

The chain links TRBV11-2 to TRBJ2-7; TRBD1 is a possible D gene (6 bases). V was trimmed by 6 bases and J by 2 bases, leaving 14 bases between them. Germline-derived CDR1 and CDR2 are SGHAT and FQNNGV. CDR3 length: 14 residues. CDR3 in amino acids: CASRAPGAPYEQYF. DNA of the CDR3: TGTGCCAGCAGGGCCCCAGGGGCCCCCTACGAGCAGTACTTC. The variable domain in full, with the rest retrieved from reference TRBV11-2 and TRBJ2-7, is EAGVAQSPRYKIIEKRQSVAFWCNPISGHATLYWYQQILGQGPKLLIQFQNNGVVDDSQLPKDRFSAERLKGVDSTLKIQPAKLEDSAVYLCASRAPGAPYEQYFGPGTRLTVT.

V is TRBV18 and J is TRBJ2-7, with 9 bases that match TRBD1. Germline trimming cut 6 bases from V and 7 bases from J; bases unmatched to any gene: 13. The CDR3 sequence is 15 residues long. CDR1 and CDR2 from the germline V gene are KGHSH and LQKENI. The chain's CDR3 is CASSNEPGQGGEQYF. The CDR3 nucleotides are TGTGCCAGCTCTAACGAACCGGGACAGGGAGGAGAGCAGTACTTC. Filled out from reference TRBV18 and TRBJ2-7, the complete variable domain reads NAGVMQNPRHLVRRRGQEARLRCSPMKGHSHVYWYRQLPEEGLKFMVYLQKENIIDESGMPKERFSAEFPKEGPSILRIQQVVRGDSAAYFCASSNEPGQGGEQYFGPGTRLTVT.

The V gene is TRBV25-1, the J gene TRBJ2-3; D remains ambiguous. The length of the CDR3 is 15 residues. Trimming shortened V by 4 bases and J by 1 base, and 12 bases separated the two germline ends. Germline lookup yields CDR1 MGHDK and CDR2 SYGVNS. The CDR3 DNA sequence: TGTGCCAGCAGTGCCAATACCCTAGGCACAGATACGCAGTATTTT. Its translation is CASSANTLGTDTQYF.

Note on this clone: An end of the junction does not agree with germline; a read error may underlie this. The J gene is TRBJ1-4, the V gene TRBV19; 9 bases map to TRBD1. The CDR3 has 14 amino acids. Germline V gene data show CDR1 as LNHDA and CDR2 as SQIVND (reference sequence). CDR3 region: CASSTGTGNEKLLF. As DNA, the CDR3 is TGTGCCAGTAGTACCGGGACAGGGAATGAAAAACTGCTTTTT.

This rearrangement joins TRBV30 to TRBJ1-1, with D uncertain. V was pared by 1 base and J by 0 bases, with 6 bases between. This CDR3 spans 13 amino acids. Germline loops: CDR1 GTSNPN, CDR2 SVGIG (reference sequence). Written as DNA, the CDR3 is TGTGCCTGGAGTGGTCAGTTGAACACTGAAGCTTTCTTT. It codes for CAWSGQLNTEAFF. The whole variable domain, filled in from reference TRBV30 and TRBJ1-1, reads SQTIHQWPATLVQPVGSPLSLECTVEGTSNPNLYWYRQAAGRGLQLLFYSVGIGQISSEVPQNLSASRPQDRQFILSSKKLLLSDSGFYLCAWSGQLNTEAFFGQGTRLTVV.

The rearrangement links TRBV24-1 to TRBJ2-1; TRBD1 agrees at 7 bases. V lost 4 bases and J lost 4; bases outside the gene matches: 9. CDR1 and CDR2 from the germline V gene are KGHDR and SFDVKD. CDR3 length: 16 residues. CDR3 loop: CATSDIDRDQYNEQFF. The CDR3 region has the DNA TGTGCCACCAGTGACATAGACAGGGATCAATACAATGAGCAGTTCTTC.

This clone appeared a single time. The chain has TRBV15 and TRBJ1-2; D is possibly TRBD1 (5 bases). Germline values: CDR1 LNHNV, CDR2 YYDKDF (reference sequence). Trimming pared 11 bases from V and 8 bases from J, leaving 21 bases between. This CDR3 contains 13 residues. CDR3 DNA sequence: TGTGCCTCTGGGGCTCCGCCGGGTAGGGGCTACACCTTC. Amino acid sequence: CASGAPPGRGYTF. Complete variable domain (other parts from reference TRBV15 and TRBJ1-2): DAMVIQNPRYQVTQFGKPVTLSCSQTLNHNVMYWYQQKSSQAPKLLFHYYDKDFNNEADTPDNFQSRRPNTSFCFLDIRSPGLGDTAMYLCASGAPPGRGYTFGSGTRLTVV.